The clone carrying this T cell receptor (beta chain) has only a few counts. The CDR3 is 11 residues long. Germline values: CDR1 MNHEY, CDR2 SVGAGI. V dropped 4 bases and J dropped 7 bases, with 8 bases sitting between them. Original processing methods: Amplification of reference gene primers provided the estimated nucleated cell counts. TCRdb's copy holds only in-frame clones and misses some; the assay was immunoSEQ multiplex PCR. The V and J calls and clone size come from that table; D and trimming were worked out from the DNA. The table shows under 200,000 clones, with less than 90% occurring only once. The sample is drawn from a study of blood T cell repertoires in COVID-19. Study at large: PBMCs, B-cell-depleted T cells, or T cells provided the cDNA or gDNA that made up the material.

Sequencing was carried out using peripheral blood. This chain links TRBV6-5 with TRBJ2-7, with a weak D call TRBD2 (5 bases). This sequence was found in a man between 70 and 80 years old with active or convalescent COVID-19. The CDR3 region has the DNA TGTGCCAGCAGTTTTACTAGGGAGCAGTACTTC. Residues: CASSFTREQYF.